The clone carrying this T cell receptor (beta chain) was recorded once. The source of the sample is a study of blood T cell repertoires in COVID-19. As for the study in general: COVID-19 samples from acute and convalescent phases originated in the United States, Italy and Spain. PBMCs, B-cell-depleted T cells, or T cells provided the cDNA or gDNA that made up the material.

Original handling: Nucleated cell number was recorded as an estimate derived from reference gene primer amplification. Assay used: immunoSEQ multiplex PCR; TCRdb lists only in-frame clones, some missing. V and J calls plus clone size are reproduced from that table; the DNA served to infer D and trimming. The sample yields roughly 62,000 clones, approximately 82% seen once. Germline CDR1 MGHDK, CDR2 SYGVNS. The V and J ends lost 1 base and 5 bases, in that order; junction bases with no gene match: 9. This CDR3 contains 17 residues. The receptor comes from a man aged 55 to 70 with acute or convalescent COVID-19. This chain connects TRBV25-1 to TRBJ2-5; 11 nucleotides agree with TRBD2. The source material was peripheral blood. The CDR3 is CASSESRLLAGAETQYF. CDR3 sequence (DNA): TGTGCCAGCAGTGAATCTCGGCTACTAGCGGGGGCGGAGACCCAGTACTTC.